This paragraph reports one T cell receptor (beta chain). This clone showed up just once. No antigen is known for it. No qualities accompany the bases; no much larger clone lies one base away. The data originate from a study of blood T cell repertoires in COVID-19 (dated by TCRdb to about 2020). Regarding the study in general: The collaborator samples originated in the United States, Italy and Spain and spanned the acute and convalescent phases of COVID-19. The material from the prospective study consisted of cDNA or gDNA derived from T cells, B-cell-depleted T cells, or PBMCs. Deeply sampled blood TCRbeta repertoires from subjects exposed to, actively infected with, or recovered from COVID-19 were included in the dataset. The repertoires were made available in a free public database intended to serve as a resource for research on the immune response to SARS-CoV-2. The samples were drawn from the first 160 participants of the ongoing ImmuneRACE study and from under 1,500 subjects provided by 6 global collaborators. The sample metadata nearly always contained a de-identified subject ID, COVID-19 status, age in years and sex. Where available, HLA class I and class II types were obtained from metadata supplied by the sample provider rather than from assay-based typing.

What the study reported, not specific to this receptor: Clinical and demographic metadata were provided uncurated, with the amount varying by source and participant.

TCRbeta CDR3 regions were amplified from genomic DNA by means of the immunoSEQ Assay, a bias-controlled multiplex PCR. The authors' pipeline ran thus. The number of nucleated cells in each sample was estimated from the amplification of reference gene primers within the assay. To quantify the absolute abundance of each unique TCRbeta CDR3 rearrangement, sequence reads were collapsed and filtered. For each sample, productive Simpson clonality was calculated by taking the square root of Simpson's diversity index across productive rearrangements. The table comes from immuneACCESS by way of TCRdb, which keeps in-frame sequences with V and J called. Part of the clones is missing from these tables; in studies checked, under half for an unresolved V gene and the rest for unknown reasons. V, J and clone size are those of that table, while D and trimming were read from the DNA. The sample table records roughly 120,000 clones; around 85% of these occur just once. The biggest ten clones account for roughly 1.6% of the sample.

Each collaborating institution followed its own protocols to collect whole blood in K2EDTA tubes. For TCRbeta analysis, collaborator samples were shipped as frozen whole blood, as isolated PBMCs, or as DNA extracted from either sample type. From the cysteine up to the phenylalanine, the CDR3 has a length of 15 residues. Of the read, only the CDR3 DNA is kept; its 45 bases are in frame from base 1. As encoded in the germline V gene, CDR1 is SGHRS while CDR2 is YFSETQ. V is trimmed back by 4 bases and J by 4 bases, and the junction contains 8 bases that no gene match accounts for. Here the chain combines TRBV5-1 and TRBJ1-2; 9 central nucleotides agree with TRBD1. The sequenced sample was peripheral blood. This receptor was obtained from a man aged 45-65 years with acute or convalescent COVID-19. The CDR3 has the sequence CASSVRTGEGYGYTF. The sequenced DNA: TGCGCCAGCAGCGTACGGACAGGGGAGGGCTATGGCTACACCTTC. The entire variable domain, with the stretches around the CDR3 drawn from the reference TRBV5-1 and TRBJ1-2 proteins, is KAGVTQTPRYLIKTRGQQVTLSCSPISGHRSVSWYQQTPGQGLQFLFEYFSETQRNKGNFPGRFSGRQFSNSRSEMNVSTLELGDSALYLCASSVRTGEGYGYTFGSGTRLTVV.